One sample yielded the 14 T cell receptor beta chains listed below, sequenced in a study of identical twins. TCRdb used MiXCR to reprocess the 5' RACE reads, holding one entry per CDR3 protein. This table holds about 530,000 distinct CDR3 sequences, 20% to 25% found once. The data also belong to a second study, concerning yellow fever vaccine responses in identical twins.

The sample was CD4+ T cells sorted from blood. These receptors all stem from a woman younger than 35 in good health.

This rearrangement joins TRBV19 to TRBJ2-7; 9 bases are a match to TRBD1. The CDR3 is 14 residues long. With 3 bases clipped from V and 7 bases from J, the junction kept 7 bases outside the gene matches. Looked up from germline, CDR1 is LNHDA and CDR2 is SQIVND (reference sequence). As DNA, the CDR3 is TGTGCCAGTAGTATTGTACAGGGGGCGTGGGAGCAGTACTTC. Translated: CASSIVQGAWEQYF.

V is TRBV10-3 and J is TRBJ2-5, with 10 bases lining up with TRBD1. This CDR3 comprises 13 residues. Germline V lookup: CDR1 ENHRY, CDR2 SYGVKD. The junction had 7 bases not matched to a gene; V was cut back by 10 bases and J by 5 bases. CDR3 in amino acids: CATGQGVMETQYF. The CDR3 bases are TGTGCCACCGGACAGGGGGTCATGGAGACCCAGTACTTC.

This clonotype was picked up a small number of times. This chain uses TRBV7-9 with TRBJ1-1; a weak D match, TRBD1 (5 bases). Germline assignment: CDR1 SEHNR and CDR2 FQNEAQ (reference sequence). The CDR3 is made up of 16 amino acids. V lost 5 bases, J lost 4 bases, and 20 bases lay in between. DNA for the CDR3: TGTGCCAGCAGCCTCGGCAAGGCTCAGAGGGGCACTGAAGCTTTCTTT. Translating gives CASSLGKAQRGTEAFF.

The gene calls are TRBV5-1 and TRBJ1-1; D remains ambiguous. V was shortened by 2 bases and J by 2 bases, with 16 bases between the two germline ends. Germline V gives CDR1 SGHRS, CDR2 YFSETQ. This CDR3 has 16 residues. The DNA of the CDR3 is TGCGCCAGCAGCTTCGGTAGCATCGGATCTAACACTGAAGCTTTCTTT. Protein product: CASSFGSIGSNTEAFF.

The chain has TRBV3-1 and TRBJ2-7, with unresolved D. The CDR3 sequence is 15 residues long. V shed 0 bases and J shed 2 bases, with 11 bases lying between them. Per germline, CDR1 LGHDT and CDR2 YNNKEL (reference sequence). The CDR3 DNA reads as TGTGCCAGCAGCCAAGATAGTTCCGGCGCCTACGAGCAGTACTTC. This encodes CASSQDSSGAYEQYF.

The chain recombines TRBV5-1 with TRBJ1-1; 8 bases are shared with TRBD1. V was clipped by 4 bases and J by 8 bases; unmatched bases: 7. The CDR3 consists of 13 residues. Per germline, CDR1 SGHRS and CDR2 YFSETQ. The CDR3: CASSQQQGEEAFF. Here the CDR3 DNA reads TGCGCCAGCAGCCAACAACAGGGGGAGGAAGCTTTCTTT.

Ten or more counts support this clonotype. This chain uses TRBV4-2 with TRBJ2-7; unclear D gene. This CDR3 is 15 amino acids long. Per the germline V gene, CDR1 is LGHNA and CDR2 is YNFKEQ. Between the trimmed V and J ends, which lost 4 bases and 0 bases, there was a span of 13 bases. The CDR3 sequence: CASSLEPFSSYEQYF. DNA of the CDR3: TGTGCCAGCAGCCTCGAGCCCTTTAGCTCCTACGAGCAGTACTTC.

This chain links TRBV12-3 or TRBV12-4 with TRBJ1-2; 9 bases align to TRBD1. The V and J ends lost 6 bases and 7 bases, in that order; junction bases with no gene match: 6. The CDR3 has 13 amino acids. CDR3 region: CASRMTGGGGYTF. CDR3 sequence (DNA): TGTGCCAGCAGAATGACAGGGGGTGGTGGCTACACCTTC.

This clonotype was counted ten times or more. The chain has TRBV5-6 and TRBJ1-2; D possibly corresponds to TRBD1 (6 bases). Between the trimmed V and J ends, which lost 5 bases and 3 bases, there was a span of 8 bases. The CDR3 consists of 12 residues. CDR1 is SGHDT and CDR2 is YYEEEE in the germline V gene. CDR3 region: CASRRTDYGYTF. CDR3 sequence (DNA): TGTGCCAGCAGGAGGACAGACTATGGCTACACCTTC.

The table lists this clonotype with a few counts. The chain has TRBV28 and TRBJ2-3; D not resolved. CDR3 length: 15 residues. The germline V and J ends were trimmed by 2 bases and 0 bases, with 9 bases remaining between them. In germline, CDR1 is MDHEN, CDR2 SYDVKM. CDR3 protein: CASSLRSGSTDTQYF. As DNA, the CDR3 is TGTGCCAGCAGTTTAAGGTCAGGTAGCACAGATACGCAGTATTTT.

This clonotype was seen a handful of times. The chain has TRBV12-3 or TRBV12-4 and TRBJ2-7, with TRBD1 identical over 7 bases. Germline trimming cut 4 bases from V and 3 bases from J; bases unmatched to any gene: 9. The CDR3 extends over 15 amino acids. CDR3 loop: CASSSKDRNLYEQYV. The CDR3, as DNA: TGTGCCAGCAGTTCCAAGGACAGGAATCTCTACGAGCAGTACGTC.

This chain links TRBV25-1 with TRBJ2-2; 14 nucleotides match TRBD2. The CDR3 sequence is 17 residues long. V was clipped by 7 bases and J by 3 bases; unmatched bases: 7. Per the germline V gene, CDR1 is MGHDK and CDR2 is SYGVNS. Here the CDR3 DNA reads TGTGCCAGCAAGGGGACTAGCGGGAGAACGGACACCGGGGAGCTGTTTTTT. This codes for CASKGTSGRTDTGELFF.

This clonotype was counted between two and nine times. This chain joins TRBV11-2 and TRBJ2-2; no definite D call. The CDR3 covers 13 residues. The germline V gene encodes CDR1 SGHAT and CDR2 FQNNGV. Deletions cut 2 bases from V and 6 bases from J, with 7 bases between. CDR3 sequence: CASSLSPAGELFF. For the CDR3, the DNA is TGTGCCAGCAGCTTATCCCCGGCCGGGGAGCTGTTTTTT.

The chain recombines TRBV9 with TRBJ2-1; D gene uncertain. Germline-derived CDR1 and CDR2 are SGDLS and YYNGEE. Deletions cut 0 bases from V and 1 base from J, with 11 bases between. This CDR3 region has 16 residues. CDR3 amino acids: CASSVALGKSYNEQFF. The CDR3 DNA follows: TGTGCCAGCAGCGTAGCTCTCGGCAAATCCTACAATGAGCAGTTCTTC.